Below, 7 T cell receptor beta chains from the same sample are listed, as sequenced in a study of breast tumors, draining lymph nodes, adjacent tissues (dated by TCRdb to between 2015 and 2016). Libraries were built with multiplex PCR. Sequenced on an Illumina HiSeq 2000. Using fastp at Q25 and MiXCR, TCRdb reprocessed the public reads and kept productive beta chains. Merged by CDR3 protein, the rows form single entries marked with the most common genes and DNA. This sample comprises 250,000 or so distinct CDR3 sequences, 30% of them detected only once. The biggest ten clones account for more than 0.95% of the sample. Lymph node samples were obtained from the axillary draining lymph nodes of breast cancer patients. Input material: axillary lymph node tissue. The origin of the receptors is a female donor with breast cancer. Some clones in this sample may be carry-over from other donors' samples.

Here the CDR3 reads CASTGAPLAAGANVLTF. CDR3 nucleotide sequence: TGCGCCAGCACCGGGGCCCCCCTCGCGGCTGGGGCCAACGTCCTGACTTTC. This rearrangement joins TRBV10-2 to TRBJ2-6, with D possibly being TRBD1 or TRBD2 (5 bases each). This CDR3 comprises 17 residues. The V end lost 7 bases, the J end lost 2 bases, and 18 bases lay between the germline ends. CDR1 and CDR2 from the germline V gene are WSHSY and SAAADI.

This clonotype was counted ten times or more. J is TRBJ2-7 and V is TRBV11-3, with a weak D call TRBD2 (5 bases). Per germline, CDR1 SGHNT and CDR2 YENEEA. V lost 2 bases, J lost 2 bases, and 10 bases lay in between. There are 14 residues in the CDR3. The CDR3 spells CASSLLATTYEQYF. CDR3 nucleotide sequence: TGTGCCAGCAGCTTATTGGCGACTACCTACGAGCAGTACTTC.

This clonotype was counted many times. The rearrangement uses TRBV12-3 or TRBV12-4 and TRBJ2-2, with D perhaps TRBD2 (6 bases). The length of the CDR3 is 16 residues. V lost 6 bases, J lost 5 bases, and 19 bases lay in between. This chain's CDR3 is CASSPRVAEGTGELFF. CDR3 DNA sequence: TGTGCCAGCAGCCCCCGTGTTGCGGAGGGTACCGGGGAGCTGTTTTTT.

This chain links TRBV20-1 with TRBJ1-1; D possibly corresponds to TRBD1 (6 bases). Deletions cut 2 bases from V and 4 bases from J, with 11 bases between. This CDR3 has 13 amino acids. Per the germline V gene, CDR1 is DFQATT and CDR2 is SNEGSKA (reference sequence). The CDR3 protein is CSARSTGPTEAFF. CDR3 DNA sequence: TGCAGTGCTAGATCCACAGGGCCCACTGAAGCTTTCTTT.

The V and J genes are TRBV20-1 and TRBJ1-1; D gene ambiguous. V lost 2 bases and J lost 2, with 0 bases in between. The CDR3 contains 10 residues. Germline CDR1 DFQATT, CDR2 SNEGSKA (reference sequence). The CDR3 DNA sequence: TGCAGTGCTAGAAACACTGAAGCTTTCTTT. Encoded protein: CSARNTEAFF.

To note about this clonotype: Since a much larger clone is just one base distant, this may be a read error. No conserved phenylalanine or tryptophan ends this CDR3, so it is likely a read error. The rearrangement uses TRBV4-2 and TRBJ1-3; D unresolved. With 2 bases removed from V and 0 bases from J, the gap between germline ends came to 5 bases. CDR3 size: 14 residues. The germline gives CDR1 LGHNA, CDR2 YNFKEQ. CDR3 amino acids: CASSQFGSGNTIYL. The CDR3 DNA reads TGTGCCAGCAGCCAATTTGGCTCTGGAAACACCATATATCTT.

This clonotype was detected a few times. CDR3 nucleotide sequence: TGTGCCAGCATTGGCACTAGCGGCAACAATGAGCAGTTCTTC. Residues: CASIGTSGNNEQFF. The V call is TRBV27, the J call TRBJ2-1; 8 bases match TRBD2. The CDR3 has 14 amino acids. Germline CDR1 is MNHEY and CDR2 is SMNVEV (reference sequence). Trimming removed 7 bases from V and 5 bases from J; junction bases left unmatched: 7.